Below, 9 T cell receptor beta chains from the same sample are listed, as sequenced in a study of T cell changes during pregnancy in multiple sclerosis. Profiled with immunoSEQ multiplex PCR; TCRdb holds only in-frame clones, not every one. The sample consists of 35,000 to 45,000 clones, approximately 91% of them appearing once. The sample consisted of CD8+ T cells from peripheral blood mononuclear cells, taken in the first trimester of pregnancy. The receptors stem from a female donor with multiple sclerosis, enrolled in a pregnancy study.

This rearrangement joins TRBV18 to TRBJ2-7; D remains unclear. CDR3 length equals 10 residues. V gave up 3 bases and J gave up 12 bases, with 9 bases separating them. Germline V gene lookup returns CDR1 KGHSH and CDR2 LQKENI. CDR3 in amino acids: CASSPSSAYF. The CDR3 DNA reads as TGTGCCAGCTCACCGAGTTCTGCGTACTTC.

The chain links TRBV7-2 to TRBJ1-3; 8 nucleotides agree with TRBD1. This CDR3 contains 15 residues. V lost 2 bases to trimming and J lost 2 bases; unmatched junction nucleotides: 2. Germline CDR1 SGHTA, CDR2 FQGNSA. The CDR3 reads CASSLPTGAGNTIYF. The CDR3 bases are TGTGCCAGCAGCTTACCGACAGGGGCTGGAAACACCATATATTTT.

This clone was found a few times. The chain carries TRBV27 and TRBJ1-2; the match to TRBD1 covers 8 bases. The CDR3 sequence is 18 residues long. J gave up 0 bases and V 5 bases, and 14 bases lay outside the gene matches. Germline V gene data show CDR1 as MNHEY and CDR2 as SMNVEV (reference sequence). The CDR3 spells CASSPHPTGAPSNYGYTF. CDR3 bases: TGTGCCAGCAGTCCCCACCCGACAGGGGCCCCTTCTAACTATGGCTACACCTTC.

This clone showed up just once. The CDR3 sequence is CASDSDLGYEEYF. CDR3 in DNA: TGTGCCAGTGACTCAGACCTTGGCTATGAGGAGTACTTC. This chain joins TRBV5-8 and TRBJ2-7; D is undetermined. The CDR3 totals 13 residues. V dropped 8 bases and J dropped 11 bases, with 23 bases sitting between them. The germline gives CDR1 SGHTS, CDR2 YDEGEE.

The rearrangement joins TRBV7-3 to TRBJ2-2; D is possibly TRBD2 (5 bases). Deletions cut 2 bases from V and 8 bases from J, with 9 bases between. The CDR3 has 13 amino acids. CDR1 is SGHTA, CDR2 FQGTGA, per germline. This chain's CDR3 is CASSLRGSGELFF. CDR3 bases: TGTGCCAGCAGCTTACGAGGGTCGGGGGAGCTGTTTTTT.

This chain links TRBV4-2 with TRBJ2-2, with D possibly matching TRBD2 (5 bases). V was trimmed by 0 bases and J by 4 bases, leaving 18 bases between them. Per the germline V gene, CDR1 is LGHNA and CDR2 is YNFKEQ. This CDR3 has 18 amino acids. CDR3 residues: CASSQDGESVSPTGELFF. As DNA, the CDR3 is TGTGCCAGCAGCCAAGATGGGGAGAGTGTCAGCCCCACCGGGGAGCTGTTTTTT.

This chain connects TRBV5-5 to TRBJ1-2, with D possibly matching TRBD1 (5 bases). Per the germline V gene, CDR1 is SGHKS and CDR2 is YYEKEE (reference sequence). V gave up 5 bases and J gave up 9 bases, with 11 bases separating them. The CDR3 sequence is 11 residues long. This CDR3 reads CASSGLGRYTF. The CDR3 nucleotides read TGTGCCAGCAGTGGATTGGGGCGCTACACCTTC.

This clone has just one count. The chain uses TRBV2 and TRBJ2-7; TRBD1 matches at 7 bases. CDR1 and CDR2 from the germline V gene are SNHLY and FYNNEI. The CDR3 is 13 residues long. V was clipped by 4 bases and J by 2 bases; unmatched bases: 2. The CDR3 spells CASSGQGAYEQYF. CDR3 sequence (DNA): TGTGCCAGCAGTGGTCAGGGGGCCTACGAGCAGTACTTC.

V gene TRBV4-1 combines with J gene TRBJ2-3; weak D call: TRBD2 (6 bases). The CDR3 contains 16 residues. Trimming stripped 1 base from V and 6 bases from J, with 17 bases between. In germline, CDR1 is MGHRA, CDR2 YSYEKL. The CDR3 region is CASSQVGGAPGDTQYF. CDR3 bases: TGCGCCAGCAGCCAAGTTGGAGGGGCCCCGGGCGATACGCAGTATTTT.